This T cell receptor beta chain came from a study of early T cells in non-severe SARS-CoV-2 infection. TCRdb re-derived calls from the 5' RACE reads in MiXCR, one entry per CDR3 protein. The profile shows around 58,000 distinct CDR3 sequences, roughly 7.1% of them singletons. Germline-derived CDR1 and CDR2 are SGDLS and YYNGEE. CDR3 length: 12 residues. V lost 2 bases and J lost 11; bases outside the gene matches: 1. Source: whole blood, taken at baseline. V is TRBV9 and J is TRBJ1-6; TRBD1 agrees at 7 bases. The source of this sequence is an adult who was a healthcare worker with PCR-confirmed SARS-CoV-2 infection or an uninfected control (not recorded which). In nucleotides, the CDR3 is TGTGCCAGCAGCGTTGGGACAGCACCCCTCCACTTT. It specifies CASSVGTAPLHF.